The 20 T cell receptor beta chains given below trace back to one sample, sequenced in a study of T cell responses to AZD1222 COVID-19 vaccine. This table comes from immunoSEQ multiplex PCR, and its TCRdb copy is limited to in-frame clones, with some not included. In the table there are 65,000 to 95,000 clones, 70% to 90% of which are singletons. Source: peripheral blood, taken 28 days after the second AZD1222 dose. The source is an adult who received the AZD1222 COVID-19 vaccine.

This chain connects TRBV5-1 to TRBJ2-7; D is unresolved. V gave up 1 base and J gave up 2 bases, with 7 bases separating them. This CDR3 has 13 residues. The germline V gene encodes CDR1 SGHRS and CDR2 YFSETQ. The CDR3 loop reads CASSLRAPYEQYF. CDR3 DNA sequence: TGCGCCAGCAGCTTGCGGGCCCCCTACGAGCAGTACTTC.

The gene calls are TRBV13 and TRBJ1-2; weak D call: TRBD1 (6 bases). The CDR3 spans 16 residues. With 0 bases removed from V and 8 bases from J, the gap between germline ends came to 19 bases. Looked up from germline, CDR1 is PRHDT and CDR2 is FYEKMQ (reference sequence). CDR3: CASSLGRNREPLGYTF. The CDR3 coding sequence is TGTGCCAGCAGCTTAGGGAGAAACAGGGAGCCCCTCGGCTACACCTTC.

The rearrangement uses TRBV6-6 and TRBJ2-5; 8 nucleotides agree with TRBD1. Germline lookup yields CDR1 MNHNY and CDR2 SVGAGI (reference sequence). The CDR3 extends over 14 amino acids. V lost 2 bases and J lost 4; bases outside the gene matches: 3. In DNA form, the CDR3 reads TGTGCCAGCAGTTACCCGGGACAGGCAGAGACCCAGTACTTC. Amino acid sequence: CASSYPGQAETQYF.

This chain connects TRBV19 to TRBJ1-6; a possible D gene is TRBD1 (6 bases). The CDR3 is 13 amino acids. Germline CDR1 is LNHDA and CDR2 is SQIVND (reference sequence). Trimming left V 5 bases short and J 14 bases short, with 16 bases between. In DNA form, the CDR3 reads TGTGCCAGTAGTTCCACAGGGACGGCGACCCTCCACTTT. This sequence encodes CASSSTGTATLHF.

J is TRBJ1-1 and V is TRBV6-5, with unresolved D. Deletions cut 5 bases from V and 0 bases from J, with 13 bases between. The germline V gene encodes CDR1 MNHEY and CDR2 SVGAGI. CDR3 size: 15 residues. The CDR3 here is CASSRRHTVNTEAFF. The CDR3 nucleotides read TGTGCCAGCAGTCGACGCCATACAGTGAACACTGAAGCTTTCTTT.

This chain joins TRBV19 and TRBJ2-1; 8 bases line up with TRBD1. The CDR3 sequence is 15 residues long. Trimming took 7 bases from V and 5 from J; bases not matched to a gene: 10. Per the germline V gene, CDR1 is LNHDA and CDR2 is SQIVND (reference sequence). The CDR3 region has the DNA TGTGCCAGTAACGGCAGACAGGGGAAGAACAATGAGCAGTTCTTC. The encoded protein is CASNGRQGKNNEQFF.

The chain uses TRBV11-2 and TRBJ1-6; D uncertain. Germline CDR1 is SGHAT and CDR2 is FQNNGV. This CDR3 has 13 residues. The V gene lost 0 bases and the J gene lost 9 bases, with 6 bases spanning the gap. The CDR3 region is CASSLEGSSPLHF. DNA for the CDR3: TGTGCCAGCAGCTTAGAGGGGTCTTCACCCCTCCACTTT.

V usage is TRBV19 and J usage is TRBJ1-1, with no clear D. The CDR3 is made up of 17 amino acids. Germline values: CDR1 LNHDA, CDR2 SQIVND (reference sequence). V was clipped by 7 bases and J by 4 bases, with 25 bases between them. Written as DNA, the CDR3 is TGTGCCAGTACCTCCGGGATATCCTCGTTGGGGAGCACTGAAGCTTTCTTT. It encodes CASTSGISSLGSTEAFF. The whole variable domain, filled in from reference TRBV19 and TRBJ1-1, reads DGGITQSPKYLFRKEGQNVTLSCEQNLNHDAMYWYRQDPGQGLRLIYYSQIVNDFQKGDIAEGYSVSREKKESFPLTVTSAQKNPTAFYLCASTSGISSLGSTEAFFGQGTRLTVV.

The V and J genes are TRBV6-5 and TRBJ1-4, with no clear D. The CDR3 has 15 amino acids. From germline, CDR1 is MNHEY and CDR2 SVGAGI. Deletions cut 7 bases from V and 2 bases from J, with 14 bases between. The chain's CDR3 is CASTSSSGTNEKLFF. CDR3 DNA sequence: TGTGCCAGCACTTCTTCATCGGGGACTAATGAAAAACTGTTTTTT.

The J gene is TRBJ2-7, the V gene TRBV13; D is ambiguous. CDR1 is PRHDT and CDR2 is FYEKMQ in the germline V gene (reference sequence). The ends were cut back, 1 base at V and 5 bases at J, with 9 bases in the middle. This CDR3 region has 13 residues. This CDR3 reads CASSLVRVNEQYF. The CDR3 DNA is TGTGCCAGCAGCTTAGTCCGGGTCAACGAGCAGTACTTC.

This clone was detected a few times. CDR3 DNA sequence: TGTGCCAGCAGTCCGGGTTCATCCCAGCATTTT. Its protein product is CASSPGSSQHF. V and J are TRBV2 and TRBJ1-5; D gene unclear. V lost 5 bases to trimming and J lost 11 bases, with 10 bases between them. The germline gives CDR1 SNHLY, CDR2 FYNNEI. The CDR3 sequence is 11 residues long.

In this sample, this clone turned up once. This sequence joins TRBV5-1 and TRBJ1-2, with D tentatively TRBD1 (6 bases). Trimming shortened V by 5 bases and J by 5 bases, and 22 bases separated the two germline ends. The CDR3 consists of 16 residues. In germline, CDR1 is SGHRS, CDR2 YFSETQ. CDR3 sequence reads: CASRWGERRGQYGYTF. In DNA form, the CDR3 reads TGCGCCAGCAGATGGGGTGAGCGGAGGGGACAATATGGCTACACCTTC. The complete variable domain, with remaining parts taken from reference TRBV5-1 and TRBJ1-2, reads KAGVTQTPRYLIKTRGQQVTLSCSPISGHRSVSWYQQTPGQGLQFLFEYFSETQRNKGNFPGRFSGRQFSNSRSEMNVSTLELGDSALYLCASRWGERRGQYGYTFGSGTRLTVV.

The chain uses TRBV6-6 and TRBJ1-2; the D is unclear. CDR3 length equals 16 residues. The V gene's germline CDR1 is MNHNY and CDR2 SVGAGI (reference sequence). V was pared by 2 bases and J by 6 bases, with 19 bases between. CDR3 DNA sequence: TGTGCCAGCAGTTACCGGGCTTTTTCAAGGTCTGATGGCTACACCTTC. Translated: CASSYRAFSRSDGYTF.

The chain joins TRBV7-2 to TRBJ1-5; no clear D gene. The CDR3 spans 13 residues. Trimming removed 2 bases from V and 7 bases from J, with 9 bases in between. Germline V gene lookup returns CDR1 SGHTA and CDR2 FQGNSA. The CDR3 DNA reads TGTGCCAGCAGCTTATTCGTACGGCAGCCCCAGCATTTT. Protein product: CASSLFVRQPQHF.

For this clone: A junction end diverges from the germline sequence, so it may reflect a read error. CDR3 in amino acids: CASCLMRGEGWETQYF. The DNA for the CDR3 is TGTGCCAGCTGTTTAATGCGCGGGGAAGGATGGGAGACCCAGTACTTC. The chain uses TRBV28 and TRBJ2-5, with D possibly being TRBD2 (6 bases). The CDR3 length is 16 residues. Germline CDR1 is MDHEN and CDR2 is SYDVKM. The full variable domain, completed using reference TRBV28 and TRBJ2-5, is DVKVTQSSRYLVKRTGEKVFLECVQDMDHENMFWYRQDPGLGLRLIYFSYDVKMKEKGDIPEGYSVSREKKERFSLILESASTNQTSMYLCASCLMRGEGWETQYFGPGTRLLVL.

This clone has a handful of counts. This rearrangement joins TRBV28 to TRBJ1-5; 8 bases agree with TRBD1. Germline CDR1 is MDHEN and CDR2 is SYDVKM. This CDR3 is 15 amino acids long. V lost 6 bases, J lost 6 bases, and 10 bases stayed unmatched. CDR3 DNA sequence: TGTGCCAGCAGGCCCCGGACAGGGAGGAGTCAGCCCCAGCATTTT. Its protein product is CASRPRTGRSQPQHF.

The chain combines TRBV18 with TRBJ2-1; D perhaps matches TRBD2 (6 bases). Germline-derived CDR1 and CDR2 are KGHSH and LQKENI. V was pared by 3 bases and J by 2 bases, with 17 bases between. The CDR3 length is 17 residues. The CDR3 DNA sequence: TGTGCCAGCTCACCCTCGCCGGGGGTCATTACCTACAATGAGCAGTTCTTC. It yields the protein CASSPSPGVITYNEQFF.

This clone came up once. The chain uses TRBV7-9 and TRBJ1-1; tentatively, D is TRBD1 (5 bases). The CDR3 is made up of 18 amino acids. Germline V gene lookup returns CDR1 SEHNR and CDR2 FQNEAQ (reference sequence). Trimming left V 1 base short and J 3 bases short, with 21 bases between. CDR3: CASSLGKGRGDRDTEAFF. DNA of the CDR3: TGTGCCAGCAGCTTAGGAAAGGGTAGGGGTGATAGGGACACTGAAGCTTTCTTT.

The V gene is TRBV7-9, the J gene TRBJ2-1; 8 bases are shared with TRBD1. Germline V gene lookup returns CDR1 SEHNR and CDR2 FQNEAQ (reference sequence). Losses at the gene ends were 8 bases for V and 5 bases for J; bases not matched to a gene: 11. There are 15 residues in the CDR3. The CDR3 region is CASVQADRAHNEQFF. The CDR3 nucleotides are TGTGCCAGCGTACAAGCGGACAGGGCCCACAATGAGCAGTTCTTC.

The V call is TRBV28, the J call TRBJ2-1; 7 bases are shared with TRBD2. The CDR3 sequence is 13 residues long. V gave up 7 bases and J gave up 7 bases; unmatched junction bases: 7. Germline CDR1 MDHEN, CDR2 SYDVKM. CDR3 in amino acids: CASNWGGRNEQFF. In nucleotides, the CDR3 is TGTGCCAGCAATTGGGGGGGGAGGAATGAGCAGTTCTTC.